A single sample is the source of the 11 T cell receptor beta chains below, sequenced in a study of vaccination effects on CD4 cells after COVID-19. What these receptors recognize is not known. Isolating CD4+ T cells followed approximately 9 days of culture. Here immunoSEQ multiplex PCR was the method, and the copy in TCRdb shows in-frame clones only, minus some. The data show 45,000 to 50,000 clones, 55% to 75% seen once. The sample consisted of CD4+ T cells from PBMCs cultured without peptide, taken before COVID-19 vaccination. Every receptor here comes from a human donor who received a COVID-19 vaccine.

The table lists this clone with a count of one. The chain employs TRBV28 and TRBJ2-7; D is perhaps TRBD1 or TRBD2 (5 bases each). The CDR3 sequence is 12 residues long. Germline assignment: CDR1 MDHEN and CDR2 SYDVKM. Trimming left V 9 bases short and J 1 base short, with 10 bases between. The CDR3 here is CASGTPSYEQYF. CDR3 nucleotide sequence: TGTGCCAGTGGGACCCCTTCCTACGAGCAGTACTTC.

The V and J genes are TRBV7-2 and TRBJ2-1, with 7 bases lining up with TRBD1. This CDR3 comprises 15 residues. The germline gives CDR1 SGHTA, CDR2 FQGNSA. J was trimmed by 11 bases and V by 5 bases; bases with no gene match: 15. Here the CDR3 DNA reads TGTGCCAGCAGCAAGCAAGACAGGGTGAGAGCTCAGCAGTTCTTC. Amino acid sequence: CASSKQDRVRAQQFF.

The chain uses TRBV11-2 and TRBJ1-2; tentatively, D is TRBD1 (5 bases). CDR3 length: 14 amino acids. V shed 4 bases and J shed 6 bases, with 15 bases lying between them. Germline V gene sequence: CDR1 SGHAT, CDR2 FQNNGV. CDR3 in amino acids: CASSSPRDANGYTF. For the CDR3, the DNA is TGTGCCAGCAGCTCCCCCCGGGACGCAAATGGCTACACCTTC.

V is TRBV5-1 and J is TRBJ2-3; no firm D call. This CDR3 region has 14 residues. V lost 4 bases and J 3 bases, leaving 12 bases between the germline ends. The germline V gene has CDR1 SGHRS and CDR2 YFSETQ. Here the CDR3 reads CASSVERPTDTQYF. The CDR3 DNA follows: TGCGCCAGCAGCGTAGAGCGACCTACAGATACGCAGTATTTT.

The gene calls are TRBV10-3 and TRBJ1-5, with D perhaps TRBD1 (6 bases). CDR3 size: 14 residues. Germline V lookup: CDR1 ENHRY, CDR2 SYGVKD. V lost 3 bases, J lost 4 bases, and 10 bases lay in between. CDR3 DNA: TGTGCCATCAGTGATAAGGGGGAAAATCAGCCCCAGCATTTT. As protein: CAISDKGENQPQHF.

This chain joins TRBV5-4 and TRBJ1-6, with 7 bases identical to TRBD1. The CDR3 is made up of 15 amino acids. The germline gives CDR1 SGHNT, CDR2 YYREEE (reference sequence). V shed 4 bases and J 8 bases; nucleotides not matched to a gene: 9. Here the CDR3 reads CASSGKTGSDSPLHF. The CDR3 DNA follows: TGTGCCAGCAGCGGAAAGACAGGGTCTGATTCACCCCTCCACTTT.

This clone counts as medium-sized. The J gene is TRBJ2-2, the V gene TRBV27; D gene ambiguous. The CDR3 consists of 12 residues. V was pared by 3 bases and J by 7 bases, with 6 bases between. Germline values: CDR1 MNHEY, CDR2 SMNVEV (reference sequence). The CDR3: CASSFRIGELFF. The CDR3 DNA is TGTGCCAGCAGTTTTAGGATCGGGGAGCTGTTTTTT.

J is TRBJ1-1 and V is TRBV11-1, with D perhaps TRBD1 (5 bases). The CDR3 has 13 amino acids. Between the trimmed V and J ends, which lost 3 bases and 5 bases, there was a span of 10 bases. Per the germline V gene, CDR1 is SGHAT and CDR2 is FQDESV (reference sequence). The CDR3 nucleotides are TGTGCCAGCAGCTTCCGTCGGGGGACTGAAGCTTTCTTT. Translation: CASSFRRGTEAFF.

V and J are TRBV10-3 and TRBJ1-2; D unresolved. The germline gives CDR1 ENHRY, CDR2 SYGVKD. CDR3 length: 11 residues. The V end lost 8 bases, the J end lost 3 bases, and 7 bases lay between the germline ends. CDR3 DNA: TGTGCCATCGGATACGACTATGGCTACACCTTC. Residues: CAIGYDYGYTF.

The V and J genes are TRBV4-3 and TRBJ1-1; D might be TRBD1 (5 bases). The germline V and J ends were trimmed by 4 bases and 1 base, with 7 bases remaining between them. The CDR3 is 13 residues long. CDR1 is LGHNA and CDR2 is YSLEER in the germline V gene. The CDR3 is CASSRGGNTEAFF. As DNA, the CDR3 is TGCGCCAGCAGCCGGGGGGGGAACACTGAAGCTTTCTTT.

This chain links TRBV28 with TRBJ1-2, with D perhaps matching TRBD1 (5 bases). CDR1 and CDR2 (germline): MDHEN, SYDVKM. This CDR3 is 12 amino acids long. V dropped 6 bases and J dropped 8 bases, with 13 bases sitting between them. CDR3: CASSDRQLGYTF. The DNA of the CDR3 is TGTGCCAGCAGCGACCGACAGCTAGGCTACACCTTC.